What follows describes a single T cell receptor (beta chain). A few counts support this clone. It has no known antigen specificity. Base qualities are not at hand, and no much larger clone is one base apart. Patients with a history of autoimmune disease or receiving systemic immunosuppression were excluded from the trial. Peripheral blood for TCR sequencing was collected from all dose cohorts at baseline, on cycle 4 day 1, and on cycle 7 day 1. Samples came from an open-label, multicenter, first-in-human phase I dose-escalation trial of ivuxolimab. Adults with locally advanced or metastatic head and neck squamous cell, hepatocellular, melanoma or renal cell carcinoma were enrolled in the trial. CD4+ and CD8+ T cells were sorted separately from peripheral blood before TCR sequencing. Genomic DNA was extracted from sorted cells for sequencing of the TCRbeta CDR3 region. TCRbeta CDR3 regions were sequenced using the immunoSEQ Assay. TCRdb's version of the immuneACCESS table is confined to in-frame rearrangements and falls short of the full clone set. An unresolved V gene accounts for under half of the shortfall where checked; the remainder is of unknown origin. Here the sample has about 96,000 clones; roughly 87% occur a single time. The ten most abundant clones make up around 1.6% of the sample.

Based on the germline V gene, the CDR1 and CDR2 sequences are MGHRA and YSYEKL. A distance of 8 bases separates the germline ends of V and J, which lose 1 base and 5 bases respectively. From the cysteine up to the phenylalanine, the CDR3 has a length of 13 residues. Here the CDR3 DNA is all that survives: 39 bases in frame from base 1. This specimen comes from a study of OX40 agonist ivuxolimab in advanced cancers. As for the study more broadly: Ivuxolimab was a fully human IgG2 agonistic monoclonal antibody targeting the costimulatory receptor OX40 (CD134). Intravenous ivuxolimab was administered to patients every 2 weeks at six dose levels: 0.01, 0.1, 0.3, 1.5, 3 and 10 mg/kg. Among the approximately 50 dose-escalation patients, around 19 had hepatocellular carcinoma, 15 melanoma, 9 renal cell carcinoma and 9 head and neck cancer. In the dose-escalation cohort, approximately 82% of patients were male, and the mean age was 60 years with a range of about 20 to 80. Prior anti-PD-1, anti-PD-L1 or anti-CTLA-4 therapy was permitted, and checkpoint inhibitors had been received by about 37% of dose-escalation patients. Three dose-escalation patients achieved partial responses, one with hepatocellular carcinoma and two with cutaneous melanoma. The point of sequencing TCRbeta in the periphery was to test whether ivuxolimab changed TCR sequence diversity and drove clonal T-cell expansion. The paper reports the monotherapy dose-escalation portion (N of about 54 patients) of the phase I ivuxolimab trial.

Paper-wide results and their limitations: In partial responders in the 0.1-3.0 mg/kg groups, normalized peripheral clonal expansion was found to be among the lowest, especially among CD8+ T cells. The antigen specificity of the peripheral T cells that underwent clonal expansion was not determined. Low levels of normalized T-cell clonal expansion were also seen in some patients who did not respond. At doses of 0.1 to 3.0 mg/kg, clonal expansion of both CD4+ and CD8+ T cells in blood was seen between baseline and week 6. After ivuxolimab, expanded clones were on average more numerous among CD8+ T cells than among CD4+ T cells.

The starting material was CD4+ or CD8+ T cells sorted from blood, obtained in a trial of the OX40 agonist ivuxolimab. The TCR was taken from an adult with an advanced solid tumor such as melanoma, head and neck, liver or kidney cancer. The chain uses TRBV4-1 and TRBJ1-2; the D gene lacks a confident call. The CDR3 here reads CASSQVHEYGYTF. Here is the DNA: TGCGCCAGCAGCCAAGTTCATGAATATGGCTACACCTTC.